Below, 31 T cell receptor beta chains from the same sample are listed, as sequenced in a study of shared T cell receptors in the human thymus. Only in-frame clones appear in the TCRdb table, and some are missing; sequencing was by immunoSEQ multiplex PCR. The sample consists of about 380,000 clones, 85% to 95% of them appearing once. Sample: thymocytes. All receptors derive from a human donor.

The chain combines TRBV4-3 with TRBJ2-5; a weak D match, TRBD2 (5 bases). The CDR3 consists of 17 residues. The germline gives CDR1 LGHNA, CDR2 YSLEER. Trimming left V 0 bases short and J 1 base short, with 15 bases between. The CDR3 protein is CASSQDPLSRVQETQYF. CDR3 nucleotides: TGCGCCAGCAGCCAAGATCCCCTCTCGAGGGTCCAAGAGACCCAGTACTTC.

The chain joins TRBV5-1 to TRBJ2-5; D is unresolved. Trimming removed 0 bases from V and 5 bases from J, with 5 bases in between. Germline V CDR1 and CDR2: SGHRS, YFSETQ. CDR3 length equals 12 residues. The CDR3 region has the DNA TGCGCCAGCAGCTTGGCCCGGGAGACCCAGTACTTC. It codes for CASSLARETQYF.

This clone was seen a single time. The V call is TRBV6-1, the J call TRBJ1-4; 8 nucleotides agree with TRBD1. V trimming: 4 bases; J trimming: 0 bases; junction bases outside the gene matches: 10. Germline CDR1 reads MNHNS; CDR2 reads SASEGT. The CDR3 contains 18 residues. The CDR3 here is CASSGKGDRQPTNEKLFF. The CDR3, as DNA: TGTGCCAGCAGTGGAAAGGGGGACAGGCAACCAACTAATGAAAAACTGTTTTTT.

The chain carries TRBV29-1 and TRBJ2-3; 9 bases agree with TRBD2. CDR1 and CDR2 from the germline V gene are SQVTM and ANQGSEA. The CDR3 contains 15 residues. V shed 4 bases and J 2 bases; nucleotides not matched to a gene: 7. In DNA form, the CDR3 reads TGCAGCGTTGCTCCGGCTAGCGGGATCACAGATACGCAGTATTTT. It encodes CSVAPASGITDTQYF.

The chain uses TRBV19 and TRBJ1-4, with 9 bases fitting TRBD1. Germline V gives CDR1 LNHDA, CDR2 SQIVND (reference sequence). This CDR3 spans 14 amino acids. Trimming removed 2 bases from V and 8 bases from J; junction bases left unmatched: 3. The CDR3 is CASSITGGWEKLFF. CDR3 DNA sequence: TGTGCCAGTAGTATAACAGGGGGCTGGGAAAAACTGTTTTTT.

In DNA, the CDR3 is TGTGCCAGCAGCTTCTTGGACAGCTATGGCTACACCTTC. It translates to CASSFLDSYGYTF. The chain recombines TRBV7-6 with TRBJ1-2, with D possibly matching TRBD1 (6 bases). In germline, CDR1 is SGHVS, CDR2 FNYEAQ. V lost 3 bases, J lost 4 bases, and 9 bases lay in between. The CDR3 has 13 residues.

The CDR3 sequence: CASSQAGRGERLAGGPDEQFF. CDR3 DNA: TGTGCCAGCAGCCAAGCGGGCAGGGGCGAAAGACTAGCGGGAGGGCCCGATGAGCAGTTCTTC. The chain is built from TRBV4-2 and TRBJ2-1; 14 bases map to TRBD2. This CDR3 contains 21 residues. Germline CDR1 LGHNA, CDR2 YNFKEQ. Trimming took 1 base from V and 8 from J; bases not matched to a gene: 19.

The chain has TRBV7-9 and TRBJ2-3, with 11 positions matching TRBD2. Germline V CDR1 and CDR2: SEHNR, FQNEAQ (reference sequence). The CDR3 loop spans 15 amino acids. J was trimmed by 4 bases and V by 5 bases; bases with no gene match: 5. The CDR3 region has the DNA TGTGCCAGCAGCCCAGATAGCGGGAGGGCAGATACGCAGTATTTT. Protein product: CASSPDSGRADTQYF. Looking up the rest from reference TRBV7-9 and TRBJ2-3 gives the full variable domain: DTGVSQNPRHKITKRGQNVTFRCDPISEHNRLYWYRQTLGQGPEFLTYFQNEAQLEKSRLLSDRFSAERPKGSFSTLEIQRTEQGDSAMYLCASSPDSGRADTQYFGPGTRLTVL.

V usage is TRBV28 and J usage is TRBJ1-5; tentatively, D is TRBD1 (5 bases). CDR1 and CDR2 from the germline V gene are MDHEN and SYDVKM. The CDR3 has 16 residues. V lost 3 bases, J lost 0 bases, and 12 bases lay in between. The CDR3 nucleotides read TGTGCCAGCAGTTTTGATCAGGGATATAGCAATCAGCCCCAGCATTTT. It codes for CASSFDQGYSNQPQHF. Together with reference TRBV28 and TRBJ1-5, the CDR3 gives the full variable domain: DVKVTQSSRYLVKRTGEKVFLECVQDMDHENMFWYRQDPGLGLRLIYFSYDVKMKEKGDIPEGYSVSREKKERFSLILESASTNQTSMYLCASSFDQGYSNQPQHFGDGTRLSIL.

The gene calls are TRBV27 and TRBJ2-7; 9 bases are a match to TRBD1. Per germline, CDR1 MNHEY and CDR2 SMNVEV (reference sequence). This CDR3 comprises 15 residues. V lost 5 bases and J lost 6; bases outside the gene matches: 11. Here the CDR3 DNA reads TGTGCCAGCAGTAGGGGGGAACAGGGGGCCGGCGAGCAGTACTTC. Translated, it gives CASSRGEQGAGEQYF.

The chain combines TRBV4-2 with TRBJ2-2, with a tentative D call TRBD2 (6 bases). CDR1 and CDR2 from the germline V gene are LGHNA and YNFKEQ. V lost 0 bases, J lost 6 bases, and 11 bases lay in between. The CDR3 contains 15 residues. This CDR3 reads CASSQESGEAGELFF. In DNA, the CDR3 is TGTGCCAGCAGCCAAGAGTCGGGGGAGGCCGGGGAGCTGTTTTTT.

As DNA, the CDR3 is TGTGCCAGCAGCCCTCAAGAAGCACGGAGTCCTTCCTACGAGCAGTACTTC. Its protein is CASSPQEARSPSYEQYF. The chain carries TRBV14 and TRBJ2-7; D is undetermined. The V gene lost 4 bases and the J gene lost 1 base, with 20 bases spanning the gap. Germline-derived CDR1 and CDR2 are SGHDN and FVKESK. The CDR3 spans 17 residues.

This rearrangement joins TRBV9 to TRBJ1-3, with D tentatively TRBD1 (6 bases). Per germline, CDR1 SGDLS and CDR2 YYNGEE. The CDR3 runs to 16 residues. V was trimmed by 3 bases and J by 3 bases, leaving 16 bases between them. The CDR3 DNA follows: TGTGCCAGCAGCGCCCACAGGGAAGGCTTTGGAAACACCATATATTTT. As protein: CASSAHREGFGNTIYF. Looking up the rest from reference TRBV9 and TRBJ1-3 gives the full variable domain: DSGVTQTPKHLITATGQRVTLRCSPRSGDLSVYWYQQSLDQGLQFLIQYYNGEERAKGNILERFSAQQFPDLHSELNLSSLELGDSALYFCASSAHREGFGNTIYFGEGSWLTVV.

The count of this clone is one. CDR3 sequence (DNA): TGTGCCAGCAGCTTAGCCGGGGGCTATTGGCATACGCAGTATTTT. This encodes CASSLAGGYWHTQYF. The chain is built from TRBV11-2 and TRBJ2-3, with D perhaps TRBD1 or TRBD2 (6 bases each). Trimming left V 1 base short and J 7 bases short, with 15 bases between. CDR1 and CDR2 (germline): SGHAT, FQNNGV. This CDR3 is built from 15 residues. Full variable domain (rest looked up from reference TRBV11-2 and TRBJ2-3): EAGVAQSPRYKIIEKRQSVAFWCNPISGHATLYWYQQILGQGPKLLIQFQNNGVVDDSQLPKDRFSAERLKGVDSTLKIQPAKLEDSAVYLCASSLAGGYWHTQYFGPGTRLTVL.

The chain recombines TRBV5-1 with TRBJ2-7, with D possibly matching TRBD1 (5 bases). Germline assignment: CDR1 SGHRS and CDR2 YFSETQ. The CDR3 is made up of 16 amino acids. V was shortened by 5 bases and J by 0 bases, with 18 bases between the two germline ends. The CDR3 nucleotides are TGCGCCAGCAGTCCCTCCGGCAGGGTGAGCTCCTACGAGCAGTACTTC. It translates to CASSPSGRVSSYEQYF.

In nucleotides, the CDR3 is TGTGCCAGCAGAGGGACTAGCGGGAGAACGTACGAGCAGTACTTC. Translation gives CASRGTSGRTYEQYF. The chain couples TRBV27 to TRBJ2-7; 14 bases are shared with TRBD2. Germline loops: CDR1 MNHEY, CDR2 SMNVEV (reference sequence). With V trimmed by 6 bases and J by 4 bases, 5 bases remained unmatched. CDR3 length equals 15 residues.

The CDR3 nucleotides read TGCGCCAGCAGCCAAGACGCCCAGGGACAGGGGAAGCGCGAGCAGTACTTC. This encodes CASSQDAQGQGKREQYF. The chain is built from TRBV4-3 and TRBJ2-7, with 10 bases lining up with TRBD1. The CDR3 is made up of 17 amino acids. The germline V gene encodes CDR1 LGHNA and CDR2 YSLEER. Germline trimming cut 0 bases from V and 6 bases from J; bases unmatched to any gene: 11.

The rearrangement joins TRBV5-1 to TRBJ1-3, with a possible D match to TRBD1 (5 bases). The CDR3 runs 15 residues. Germline V lookup: CDR1 SGHRS, CDR2 YFSETQ. V was pared by 3 bases and J by 0 bases, with 10 bases between. The CDR3 DNA sequence: TGCGCCAGCAGCTATCTTCAGGGCTCTGGAAACACCATATATTTT. Translation: CASSYLQGSGNTIYF.

J is TRBJ2-1 and V is TRBV14, with TRBD2 identical over 7 bases. Germline V gene sequence: CDR1 SGHDN, CDR2 FVKESK. CDR3 length equals 16 residues. After removal of 1 base from V and 7 bases from J, the junction contained 10 bases not matched to a gene. The CDR3 DNA reads TGTGCCAGCAGCCAAGTTACAGGCGGGAGTCGAAATGAGCAGTTCTTC. This codes for CASSQVTGGSRNEQFF. The full variable domain, in which reference TRBV14 and TRBJ2-1 provide the parts outside the CDR3, is EAGVTQFPSHSVIEKGQTVTLRCDPISGHDNLYWYRRVMGKEIKFLLHFVKESKQDESGMPNNRFLAERTGGTYSTLKVQPAELEDSGVYFCASSQVTGGSRNEQFFGPGTRLTVL.

V is TRBV18 and J is TRBJ1-1; D remains ambiguous. The germline V and J ends were trimmed by 5 bases and 1 base, with 5 bases remaining between them. Germline values: CDR1 KGHSH, CDR2 LQKENI. The CDR3 consists of 12 residues. CDR3 sequence (DNA): TGTGCCAGCTCAGGGAAGAACACTGAAGCTTTCTTT. Its protein product is CASSGKNTEAFF.

The chain carries TRBV4-1 and TRBJ1-5; D is undetermined. The V gene's germline CDR1 is MGHRA and CDR2 YSYEKL. CDR3 size: 18 residues. With 0 bases removed from V and 1 base from J, the gap between germline ends came to 16 bases. The CDR3 region is CASSQDLGSRSSNQPQHF. CDR3 nucleotides: TGCGCCAGCAGCCAAGATCTGGGCAGCCGATCGAGCAATCAGCCCCAGCATTTT.

The rearrangement links TRBV25-1 to TRBJ1-1, with a tentative D call TRBD1 (6 bases). CDR3 length: 14 residues. Germline V CDR1 and CDR2: MGHDK, SYGVNS. V dropped 4 bases and J dropped 2 bases, with 11 bases sitting between them. Here the CDR3 reads CASSVGGRNTEAFF. As DNA, the CDR3 is TGTGCCAGCAGTGTAGGGGGGAGAAACACTGAAGCTTTCTTT.

This clone was seen only a few times. This sequence joins TRBV28 and TRBJ1-5; no definite D call. The germline V gene encodes CDR1 MDHEN and CDR2 SYDVKM. Trimming removed 1 base at V and 5 bases at J, with 0 bases between. CDR3 length equals 11 residues. Here the CDR3 reads CASSLYQPQHF. The DNA of the CDR3 is TGTGCCAGCAGTTTATATCAGCCCCAGCATTTT.

This chain joins TRBV4-1 and TRBJ2-7; possible D gene TRBD1, 6 bases. Germline values: CDR1 MGHRA, CDR2 YSYEKL. The CDR3 contains 14 residues. The V gene lost 0 bases and the J gene lost 2 bases, with 8 bases spanning the gap. The CDR3, as DNA: TGCGCCAGCAGCCAAGAGGGGGCTCCCTACGAGCAGTACTTC. Translating it yields CASSQEGAPYEQYF.

This clone occurred once. In nucleotides, the CDR3 is TGCGCCAGCAGCCAAGAGGGCGGACTGAGGGGAACAGTCGGAGGAAACACCATATATTTT. Translating gives CASSQEGGLRGTVGGNTIYF. The chain carries TRBV4-1 and TRBJ1-3; D is perhaps TRBD1 (5 bases). The germline gives CDR1 MGHRA, CDR2 YSYEKL. This CDR3 has 20 residues. Trimming took 0 bases from V and 4 from J, leaving 25 bases between them.

J is TRBJ2-3 and V is TRBV4-2; D is uncertain. CDR3 length equals 17 residues. Germline V gene sequence: CDR1 LGHNA, CDR2 YNFKEQ. V shed 3 bases and J shed 5 bases, with 21 bases lying between them. CDR3 nucleotides: TGTGCCAGCAGCCAGCAAGGGCTAGTCCCTTCATTAGATACGCAGTATTTT. Protein sequence: CASSQQGLVPSLDTQYF.

The V gene is TRBV11-2, the J gene TRBJ2-2; D perhaps matches TRBD1 (5 bases). The CDR3 is made up of 14 amino acids. In germline, CDR1 is SGHAT, CDR2 FQNNGV. Between the trimmed V and J ends, which lost 1 base and 7 bases, there was a span of 10 bases. The CDR3 protein is CASSLVGANGELFF. The CDR3, as DNA: TGTGCCAGCAGCTTAGTAGGGGCGAACGGGGAGCTGTTTTTT.

The chain has TRBV19 and TRBJ2-1; 10 positions match TRBD1. This CDR3 contains 17 residues. Germline values: CDR1 LNHDA, CDR2 SQIVND (reference sequence). Trimming removed 6 bases from V and 4 bases from J; junction bases left unmatched: 12. The CDR3 spells CASRPASGQGDYNEQFF. The CDR3 DNA sequence: TGTGCCAGTAGGCCCGCATCTGGACAGGGGGATTACAATGAGCAGTTCTTC.

V is TRBV5-4 and J is TRBJ2-5; D might be TRBD2 (6 bases). Germline CDR1 is SGHNT and CDR2 is YYREEE (reference sequence). The length of the CDR3 is 14 residues. The ends were cut back, 9 bases at V and 0 bases at J, with 15 bases in the middle. CDR3 region: CATQTAGHQETQYF. For the CDR3, the DNA is TGTGCCACTCAAACGGCGGGACACCAAGAGACCCAGTACTTC.

This clone was seen a single time. The V and J genes are TRBV7-2 and TRBJ2-1; 9 nucleotides match TRBD2. CDR1 and CDR2 from the germline V gene are SGHTA and FQGNSA. V shed 5 bases, J shed 1 base, and the junction held 3 bases outside the gene matches. The CDR3 has 15 amino acids. This CDR3 is CASSPSGRSYNEQFF. CDR3 nucleotide sequence: TGTGCCAGCAGCCCCAGCGGGAGGTCCTACAATGAGCAGTTCTTC.

V gene TRBV5-4 combines with J gene TRBJ2-1; D is perhaps TRBD2 (7 bases). CDR3 length: 15 amino acids. Per the germline V gene, CDR1 is SGHNT and CDR2 is YYREEE (reference sequence). The V end was cut by 4 bases, the J end by 0 bases, with 11 bases between. The CDR3 nucleotides are TGTGCCAGCAGCCCTGGGGGGGCCTCCTACAATGAGCAGTTCTTC. Its translation is CASSPGGASYNEQFF.